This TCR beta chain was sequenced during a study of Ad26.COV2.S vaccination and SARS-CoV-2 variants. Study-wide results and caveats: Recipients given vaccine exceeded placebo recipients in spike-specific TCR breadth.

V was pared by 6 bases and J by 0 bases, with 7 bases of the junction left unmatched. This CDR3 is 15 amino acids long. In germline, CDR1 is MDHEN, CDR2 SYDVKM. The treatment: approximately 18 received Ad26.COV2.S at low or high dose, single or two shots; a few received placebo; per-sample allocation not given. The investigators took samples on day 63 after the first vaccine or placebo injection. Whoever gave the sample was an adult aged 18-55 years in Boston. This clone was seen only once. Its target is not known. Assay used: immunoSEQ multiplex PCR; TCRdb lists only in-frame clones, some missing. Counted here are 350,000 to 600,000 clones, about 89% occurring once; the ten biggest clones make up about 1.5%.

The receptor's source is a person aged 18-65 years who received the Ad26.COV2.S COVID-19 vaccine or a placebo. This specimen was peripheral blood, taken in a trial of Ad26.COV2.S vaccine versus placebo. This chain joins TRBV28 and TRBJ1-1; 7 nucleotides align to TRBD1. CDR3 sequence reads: CASSEGAPMNTEAFF. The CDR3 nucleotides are TGTGCCAGCAGCGAGGGGGCCCCTATGAACACTGAAGCTTTCTTT. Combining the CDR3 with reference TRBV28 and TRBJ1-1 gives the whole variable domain DVKVTQSSRYLVKRTGEKVFLECVQDMDHENMFWYRQDPGLGLRLIYFSYDVKMKEKGDIPEGYSVSREKKERFSLILESASTNQTSMYLCASSEGAPMNTEAFFGQGTRLTVV.